A selection of T cell receptor beta chains follows, all from one sample in a study of T cell repertoires in cytomegalovirus infection. TCRdb passed the reads through MiXCR, listing each CDR3 protein once. This sample yields 150,000 or so distinct CDR3 sequences, of which roughly a third are seen a single time; 45% to 55% belongs to the top ten. Antigens for these TCRs are unknown. The sample was CD8+ T cells from cultured PBMCs, taken from culture after CMV antigen stimulation. The source is a human donor in good health (CMV status not recorded). Some clones in this sample may be carry-over from other donors' samples. Each CDR3 is given with its conserved first and last residue. The D gene is left open where the match is weak. The size entry is marked missing in some rows and otherwise reads once, few, many or a size class.

V gene	clone size	J gene	D gene	CDR3 DNA	CDR3 protein
TRBV19	-	TRBJ2-2	-	TGTGCCAGTAGTACCCTGTCTCAGTTCCTCCCCGGCACCGGGGAGCTGTTTTTT	CASSTLSQFLPGTGELFF
TRBV7-9	many	TRBJ2-5	-	TGTGCCAGCAGCCAGACCGAGACCCAGTACTTC	CASSQTETQYF
TRBV12-3/TRBV12-4	once	TRBJ2-3	-	TGTGCCAGCAGTTTAAGCCCTTGGACTGATTACACAGATACGCAGTATTTT	CASSLSPWTDYTDTQYF
TRBV29-1	few	TRBJ2-1	-	TGCAGCGTTGAACTGGCAGGGGCCTCCTACAATGAGCAGTTCTTC	CSVELAGASYNEQFF
TRBV12-5	-	TRBJ2-7	TRBD1	TGTGCTAGTGGGGCAGGGGGCTCCTACGAGCAGTACTTC	CASGAGGSYEQYF
TRBV27	-	TRBJ2-5	-	TGTGCCAGCAGTGGGCTATACGGAGGAGAGACCCAGTACTTC	CASSGLYGGETQYF
TRBV24-1	-	TRBJ2-1	-	TGTGCCACCAGTGATTTAGGGGATGAGCAGTTCTTC	CATSDLGDEQFF
TRBV9	-	TRBJ2-7	-	TGTGCCAGCAGCGTAGCGGGGTCGAGCTCCTACGAGCAGTACTTC	CASSVAGSSSYEQYF
TRBV7-9	-	TRBJ2-7	TRBD1	TGTGCCAGCAGCTTATCAAGGGACAGGGGACCCTCCTACGAGCAGTACTTC	CASSLSRDRGPSYEQYF
TRBV6-8	few	TRBJ1-2	-	TGTGCCAGCAGTTACGGGGGGTTAAAGGATGGCTACACCTTC	CASSYGGLKDGYTF
TRBV7-8	few	TRBJ2-1	-	TGTGCCAGCAGTTTAAAGTGGAATGAGCAGTTCTTC	CASSLKWNEQFF
TRBV12-3/TRBV12-4	-	TRBJ2-7	-	TGTGCCAGCAGTTTAAGGGCCAGGCGGTACGAGCAGTACTTC	CASSLRARRYEQYF
TRBV27	few	TRBJ1-6	-	TGTGCCAGCAGTTCCCCAGCCACTTATAATTCACCCCTCCACTTT	CASSSPATYNSPLHF
TRBV7-9	few	TRBJ2-7	TRBD1	TGTGCCAGCAGCCCTACAGGGGCTGGGGAGCAGTACTTC	CASSPTGAGEQYF
TRBV7-8	few	TRBJ2-1	-	TGTGCCAGCAGCTTAGATGGGGGGGCCGTCGGTGAGCAGTTCTTC	CASSLDGGAVGEQFF
TRBV7-6	-	TRBJ1-5	TRBD1	TGTGCCAGCAGCAAGCGGACAGGCTTCGATCAGCCCCAGCATTTT	CASSKRTGFDQPQHF
TRBV20-1	-	TRBJ1-3	TRBD1	TGCAGTGCTAGAGCGACAGGGATGGGCTCTGGAAACACCATATATTTT	CSARATGMGSGNTIYF
TRBV5-6	-	TRBJ2-7	TRBD2	TGTGCCAGCAGCCAAACCGGGACTAGCCCCTACGAGCAGTACTTC	CASSQTGTSPYEQYF
TRBV6-5	-	TRBJ1-1	-	TGTGCCAGCAGTTACTACGATCCGACCGGCACTGAAGCTTTCTTT	CASSYYDPTGTEAFF
TRBV12-3/TRBV12-4	many	TRBJ2-7	-	TGTGCCAGCAGTAATTCGGGTGGGGGAGAGGTATACGAGCAGTACTTC	CASSNSGGGEVYEQYF
TRBV9	few	TRBJ2-4	-	TGTGCCAGCAACCGTAGTAGGGGGGCAGGCAGGGTCAAAAACATTCAGTACTTC	CASNRSRGAGRVKNIQYF
TRBV27	-	TRBJ2-7	TRBD2	TGTGCCAGCAGTCCAGGAGTAGCGGGGGCTTGGGAGCAGTACTTC	CASSPGVAGAWEQYF
TRBV25-1	-	TRBJ2-1	-	TGTGCCAGCAGCAACCTGGACAGCTTCTACAATGAGCAGTTCTTC	CASSNLDSFYNEQFF
TRBV20-1	few	TRBJ2-4	TRBD2	TGCAGTGCTAGTGCTAGCGGGGGTGGGCAAAACATTCAGTACTTC	CSASASGGGQNIQYF
TRBV27	few	TRBJ2-7	-	TGTGCCAGCAGTAACCAGTTCCGTTCCTACGAGCAGTACTTC	CASSNQFRSYEQYF
TRBV7-2	-	TRBJ2-7	TRBD2	TGTGCCAGCAGCCCCCGGTTCGGGGGGGGAGAGCAGTACTTC	CASSPRFGGGEQYF
TRBV7-2	many	TRBJ2-1	TRBD2	TGTGCCAGCAGCCCGCGGGGGGCATCCTACAATGAGCAGTTCTTC	CASSPRGASYNEQFF
TRBV6-6	-	TRBJ1-1	-	TGTGCCAGCAGTTACAATCCGGTCTTGACGGGAGCTTTCTTT	CASSYNPVLTGAFF
TRBV9	-	TRBJ2-7	-	TGTGCCAGCAGCGTAGATGGGACACCGATCTACGAGCAGTACTTC	CASSVDGTPIYEQYF
TRBV4-1	many	TRBJ1-4	TRBD1	TGCGCCAGCAGCCAAGTAGTTCACAGGGGGCTGGATGAAAAACTGTTTTTT	CASSQVVHRGLDEKLFF
TRBV6-5	-	TRBJ1-2	TRBD1	TGTGCCAGCAGAGGACTGGGACAGGGGGCGCCTCGCGGCTACACCTTC	CASRGLGQGAPRGYTF
TRBV4-1	-	TRBJ2-7	TRBD1	TGTGCCAGCAGCCATCCTACAGGGGACAGGGCCTTCGAGCAGTACTTC	CASSHPTGDRAFEQYF
TRBV20-1	-	TRBJ2-3	-	TGCAGTGCCCCCCCCACTGGTGAGGGTATAGATACGCAGTATTTT	CSAPPTGEGIDTQYF
TRBV6-1	-	TRBJ1-3	TRBD1	TGTGCCAGCAGTTACAGGGGCTCTGGAAACACCATATATTTT	CASSYRGSGNTIYF
TRBV12-3/TRBV12-4	few	TRBJ2-3	-	TGTGCCAGCAGTTACCAGGCAGATACGCAGTATTTT	CASSYQADTQYF
TRBV11-2	many	TRBJ2-3	-	TGTGCCAGCAGCTTAGATCCAGCAGATACGCAGTATTTT	CASSLDPADTQYF